This TCR beta chain was documented in a study of cytomegalovirus exposure and HLA in healthy donors. Study background: The approximately 120 million unique TCR beta sequences, from around 200 million T cells, were found by an earlier analysis. Membership in the Caucasian-associated ancestry cluster was found for 81% of a few hundred genotyped donors.

The germline V gene encodes CDR1 MNHEY and CDR2 SMNVEV (reference sequence). CDR3 length equals 13 residues. V lost 6 bases and J 2 bases, leaving 10 bases between the germline ends. The study's findings and limits: An ancestry cluster, one associated with Asian ancestry, reportedly showed fewer N-insertions than the approximately 650-donor mean in a later analysis. A later examination showed that TCR association rates differed by HLA locus, with DRB1 most and HLA-C fewest.

Turning to this clone: Its specificity is not known.

The PCR employed 60 Vbeta primers together with 13 Jbeta primers. Profiling relied on immunoSEQ multiplex PCR, and the TCRdb table lists in-frame clones only, not all of them. This table has tens of thousands of clones, roughly 66% appearing once. This sequence originates from a man aged 30 to 45 in good health and CMV-seronegative. Source material: PBMCs. The rearrangement joins TRBV27 to TRBJ1-2; TRBD1 might be the D (5 bases). CDR3 DNA sequence: TGTGCCAGCAGCCGGACACTAAACTATGGCTACACCTTC. Residues: CASSRTLNYGYTF.